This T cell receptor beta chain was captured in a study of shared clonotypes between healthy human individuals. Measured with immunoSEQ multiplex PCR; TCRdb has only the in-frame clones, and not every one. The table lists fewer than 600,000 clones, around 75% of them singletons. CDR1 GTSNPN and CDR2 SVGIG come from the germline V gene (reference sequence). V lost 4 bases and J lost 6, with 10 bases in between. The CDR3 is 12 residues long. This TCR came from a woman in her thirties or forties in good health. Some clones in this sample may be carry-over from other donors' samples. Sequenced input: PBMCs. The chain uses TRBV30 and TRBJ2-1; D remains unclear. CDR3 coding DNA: TGTGCCTGGAAGCAGGAAGTCAATGAGCAGTTCTTC. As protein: CAWKQEVNEQFF.